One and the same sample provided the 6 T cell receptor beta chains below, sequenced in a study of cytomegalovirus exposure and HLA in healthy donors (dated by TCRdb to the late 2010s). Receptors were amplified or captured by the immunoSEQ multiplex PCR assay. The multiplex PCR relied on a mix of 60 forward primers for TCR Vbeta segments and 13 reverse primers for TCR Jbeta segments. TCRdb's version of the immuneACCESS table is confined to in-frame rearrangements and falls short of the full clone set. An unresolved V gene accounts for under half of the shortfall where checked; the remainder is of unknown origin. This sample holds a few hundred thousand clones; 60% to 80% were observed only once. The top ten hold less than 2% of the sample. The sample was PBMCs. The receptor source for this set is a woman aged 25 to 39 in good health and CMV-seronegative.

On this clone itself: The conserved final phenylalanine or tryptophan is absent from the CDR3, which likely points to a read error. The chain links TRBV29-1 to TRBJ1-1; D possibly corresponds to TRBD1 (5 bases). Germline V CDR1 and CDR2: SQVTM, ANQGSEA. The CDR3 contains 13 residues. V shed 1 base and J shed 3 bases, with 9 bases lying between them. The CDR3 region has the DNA TGCAGCGTTGAAGCCAGGGAGGACACTGAAGCTTTCTTG. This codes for CSVEAREDTEAFL.

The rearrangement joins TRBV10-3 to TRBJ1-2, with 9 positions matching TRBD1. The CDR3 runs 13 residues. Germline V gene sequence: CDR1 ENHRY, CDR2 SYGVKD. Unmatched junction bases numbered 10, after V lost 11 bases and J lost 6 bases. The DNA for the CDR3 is TGTGCCTCAAGACAGGGGGATGAACATGGCTACACCTTC. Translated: CASRQGDEHGYTF.

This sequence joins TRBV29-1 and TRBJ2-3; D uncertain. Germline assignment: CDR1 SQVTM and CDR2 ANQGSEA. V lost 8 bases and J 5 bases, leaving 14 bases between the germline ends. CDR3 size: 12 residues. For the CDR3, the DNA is TGCAGCATCCTCCTAAGCGTAGATACGCAGTATTTT. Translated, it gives CSILLSVDTQYF.

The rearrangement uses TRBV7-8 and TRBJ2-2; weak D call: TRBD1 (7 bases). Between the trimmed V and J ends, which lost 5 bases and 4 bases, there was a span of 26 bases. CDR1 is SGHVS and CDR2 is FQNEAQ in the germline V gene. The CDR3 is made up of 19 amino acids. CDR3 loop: CASSRSTGRRGSSTGELFF. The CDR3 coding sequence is TGTGCCAGCAGCAGATCGACAGGGAGGAGGGGGTCGTCCACCGGGGAGCTGTTTTTT. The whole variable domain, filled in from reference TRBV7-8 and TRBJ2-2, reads GAGVSQSPRYKVAKRGQDVALRCDPISGHVSLFWYQQALGQGPEFLTYFQNEAQLDKSGLPSDRFFAERPEGSVSTLKIQRTQQEDSAVYLCASSRSTGRRGSSTGELFFGEGSRLTVL.

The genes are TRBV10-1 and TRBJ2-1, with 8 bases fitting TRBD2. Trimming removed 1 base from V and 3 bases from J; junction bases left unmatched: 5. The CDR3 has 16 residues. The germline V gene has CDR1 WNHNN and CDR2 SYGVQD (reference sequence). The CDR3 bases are TGCGCCAGCAGTGAGTGGGTAGCGGGGAACTACAATGAGCAGTTCTTC. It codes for CASSEWVAGNYNEQFF.

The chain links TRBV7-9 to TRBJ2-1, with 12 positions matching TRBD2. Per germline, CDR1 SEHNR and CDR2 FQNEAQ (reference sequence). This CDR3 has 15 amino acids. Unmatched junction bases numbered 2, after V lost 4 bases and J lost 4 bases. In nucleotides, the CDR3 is TGTGCCAGCAGCTCGACTAGCGGGGGATACAATGAGCAGTTCTTC. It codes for CASSSTSGGYNEQFF.